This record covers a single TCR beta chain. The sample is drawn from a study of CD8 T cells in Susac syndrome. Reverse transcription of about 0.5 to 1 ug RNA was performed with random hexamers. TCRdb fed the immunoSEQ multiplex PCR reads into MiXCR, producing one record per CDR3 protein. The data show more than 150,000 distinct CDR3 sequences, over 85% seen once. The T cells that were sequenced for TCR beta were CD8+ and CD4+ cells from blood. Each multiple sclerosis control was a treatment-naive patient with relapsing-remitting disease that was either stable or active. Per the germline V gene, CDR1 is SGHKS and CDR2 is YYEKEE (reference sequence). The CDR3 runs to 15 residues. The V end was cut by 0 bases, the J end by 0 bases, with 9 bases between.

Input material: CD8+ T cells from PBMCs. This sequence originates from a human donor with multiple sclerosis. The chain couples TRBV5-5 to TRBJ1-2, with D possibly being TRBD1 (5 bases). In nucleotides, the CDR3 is TGTGCCAGCAGCTTGGTAAAGGGGACTAACTATGGCTACACCTTC. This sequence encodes CASSLVKGTNYGYTF.